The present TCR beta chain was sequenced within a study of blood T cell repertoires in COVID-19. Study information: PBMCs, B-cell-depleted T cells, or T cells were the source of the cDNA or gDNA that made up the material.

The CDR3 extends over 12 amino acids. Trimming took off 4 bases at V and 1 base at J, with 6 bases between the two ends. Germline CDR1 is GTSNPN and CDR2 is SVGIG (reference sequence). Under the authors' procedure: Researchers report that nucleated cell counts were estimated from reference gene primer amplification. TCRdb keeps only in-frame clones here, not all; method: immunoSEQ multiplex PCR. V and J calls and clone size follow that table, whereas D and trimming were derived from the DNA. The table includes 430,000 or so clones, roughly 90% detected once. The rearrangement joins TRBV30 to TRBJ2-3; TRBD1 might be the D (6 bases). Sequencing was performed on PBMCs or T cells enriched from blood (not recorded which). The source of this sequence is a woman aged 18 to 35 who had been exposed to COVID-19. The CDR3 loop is CAWTGGTDTQYF. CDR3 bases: TGTGCCTGGACAGGGGGCACAGATACGCAGTATTTT.